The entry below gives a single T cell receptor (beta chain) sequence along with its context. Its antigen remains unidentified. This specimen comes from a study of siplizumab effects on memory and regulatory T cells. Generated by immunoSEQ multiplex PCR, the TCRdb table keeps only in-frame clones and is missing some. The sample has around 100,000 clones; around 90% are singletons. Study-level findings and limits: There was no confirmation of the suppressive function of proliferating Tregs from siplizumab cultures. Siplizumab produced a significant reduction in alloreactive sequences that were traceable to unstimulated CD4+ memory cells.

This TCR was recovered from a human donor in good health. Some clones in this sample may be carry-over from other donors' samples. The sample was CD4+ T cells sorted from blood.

The CDR3 reads CASSLFAQEAGELFF. The CDR3, as DNA: TGCGCCAGCAGCTTATTCGCCCAGGAGGCCGGGGAGCTGTTTTTT. The J gene is TRBJ2-2, the V gene TRBV5-1; a weak D match, TRBD2 (5 bases). CDR1 is SGHRS and CDR2 is YFSETQ in the germline V gene. The V gene lost 2 bases and the J gene lost 6 bases, with 14 bases spanning the gap. CDR3 length: 15 amino acids.